This T cell receptor beta chain was obtained from a study of cytomegalovirus exposure and HLA in healthy donors. Study-level findings and limits: Usually a TCR sequence was rare, but some public TCRs were found in many donors. Overall, 164 TCR beta chains were annotated as cytomegalovirus-associated. In vitro work confirmed that a few CMV-associated chains recognize CMV antigens.

Produced via immunoSEQ multiplex PCR; TCRdb's table is partial and in-frame only. Of approximately 88,000 clones in the sample, 80% to 85% were seen once. An approximately 120-subject validation cohort, separate from the roughly 700-subject first cohort, supplied the donors. There are 14 residues in the CDR3. Germline loops: CDR1 SGHNT, CDR2 YENEEA. The V gene lost 3 bases and the J gene lost 6 bases, with 13 bases spanning the gap. Concerning this clone itself: The antigen remains unidentified.

The V gene is TRBV11-3, the J gene TRBJ2-3; weak D call: TRBD1 (6 bases). The source is a woman aged 18-29 years in good health and CMV-seropositive. The sequenced sample consisted of PBMCs. CDR3 bases: TGTGCCAGCAGCTTGACACAGGGTAGGGATACGCAGTATTTT. It specifies CASSLTQGRDTQYF. The entire variable domain, with the rest obtained from reference TRBV11-3 and TRBJ2-3, is as follows: EAGVVQSPRYKIIEKKQPVAFWCNPISGHNTLYWYLQNLGQGPELLIRYENEEAVDDSQLPKDRFSAERLKGVDSTLKIQPAELGDSAVYLCASSLTQGRDTQYFGPGTRLTVL.